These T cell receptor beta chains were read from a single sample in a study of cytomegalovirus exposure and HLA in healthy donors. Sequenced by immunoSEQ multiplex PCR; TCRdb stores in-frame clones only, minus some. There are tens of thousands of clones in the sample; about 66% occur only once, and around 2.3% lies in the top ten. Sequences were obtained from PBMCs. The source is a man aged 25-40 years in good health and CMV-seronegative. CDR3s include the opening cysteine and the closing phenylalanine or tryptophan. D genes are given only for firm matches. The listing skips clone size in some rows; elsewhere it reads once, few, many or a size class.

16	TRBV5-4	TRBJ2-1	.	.	TGTGCCCGCAGCTTGGGGGGTAGCGGCAACTACAATGAGCAGTTCTTC	CARSLGGSGNYNEQFF
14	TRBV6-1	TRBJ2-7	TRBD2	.	TGTGCCAGCAGTGAACGGCGGGGGAACTACGAGCAGTACTTC	CASSERRGNYEQYF
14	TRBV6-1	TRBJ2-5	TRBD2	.	TGTGCCAGCAGTGAGGCGGGGGGGCGAGAGACCCAGTACTTC	CASSEAGGRETQYF
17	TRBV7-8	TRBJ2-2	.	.	TGTGCCAGCAGCTTTATTGGCGGGATCTTGAACACCGGGGAGCTGTTTTTT	CASSFIGGILNTGELFF
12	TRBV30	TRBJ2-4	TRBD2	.	TGTGCCTGGGCCCGGGGGGAGCCCATTCAGTACTTC	CAWARGEPIQYF
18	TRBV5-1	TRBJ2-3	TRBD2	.	TGCGCCAGCAGCTTCCCGGGACTAGCGGGGGGAAGCACAGATACGCAGTATTTT	CASSFPGLAGGSTDTQYF
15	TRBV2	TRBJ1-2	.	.	TGTGCCATCAGCTTGGGAGGAGGACGGAGAAAGGGCTACACCTTC	CAISLGGGRRKGYTF
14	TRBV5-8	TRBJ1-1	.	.	TGTGCCAGCAGCCCTTCAGGTACCGTCGTTGAAGCTTTCTTT	CASSPSGTVVEAFF
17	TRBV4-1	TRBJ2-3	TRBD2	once	TGCGCCAGCAGCGGATCAACTAGCGGGAGGGGTCCAGATACGCAGTATTTT	CASSGSTSGRGPDTQYF
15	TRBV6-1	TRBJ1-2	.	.	TGTGCCAGCAGTGAAAAGCCCACAGGGACCTATGGCTACACCTTC	CASSEKPTGTYGYTF
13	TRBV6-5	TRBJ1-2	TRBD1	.	TGTGCCAGCAGTTTAACAGGGGGCTATGGCTACACCTTC	CASSLTGGYGYTF
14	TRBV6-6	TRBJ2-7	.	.	TGTGCCAGCAGTTACGGCACCACCACCTACGAGCAGTACTTC	CASSYGTTTYEQYF
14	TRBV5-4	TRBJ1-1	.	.	TGTGCCAGCACCTTGGCCCCGGGGGACACTGAAGCTTTCTTT	CASTLAPGDTEAFF
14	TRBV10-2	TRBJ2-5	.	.	TGCGCCAGCAGTGAGGGCCGGGGCCAAGAGACCCAGTACTTC	CASSEGRGQETQYF
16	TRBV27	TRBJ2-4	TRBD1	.	TGTGCCAGCAGCGTTATGGCCGGGACAGGGGTTTACATTCAGTACTTC	CASSVMAGTGVYIQYF
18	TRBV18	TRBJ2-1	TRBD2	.	TGTGCCAGCTCACCAGGGGTAGGGCTAGCGGGACACTACAATGAGCAGTTCTTC	CASSPGVGLAGHYNEQFF
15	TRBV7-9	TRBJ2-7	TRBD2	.	TGTGCCAGCAGTCAGGTAGCGGGGACACCCTACGAGCAGTACTTC	CASSQVAGTPYEQYF
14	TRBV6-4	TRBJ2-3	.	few	TGTGCCAGCAGTGAGGTTGGAGGCACAGATACGCAGTATTTT	CASSEVGGTDTQYF
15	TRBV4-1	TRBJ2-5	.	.	TGCGCCAGCAGCCAACTGGGGCTCCTACAAGAGACCCGGTACTTC	CASSQLGLLQETRYF
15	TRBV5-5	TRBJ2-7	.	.	TGTGCCAGCAGCTTGTGGCAGGGCTTGTCCTACGAGCAGTACTTC	CASSLWQGLSYEQYF
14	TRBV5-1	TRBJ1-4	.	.	TGCGCCAGCAGCCCCGACGGGAAAGCGCGAAAACTGTTTTTT	CASSPDGKARKLFF
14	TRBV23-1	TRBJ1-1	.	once	TGCGCCAGCAGTCAATCTAGCTTTAACACTGAAGCTTTCTTT	CASSQSSFNTEAFF
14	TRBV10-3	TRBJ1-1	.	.	TGTGCCATCAGTTTGACAGTTATGAACACTGAAGCTTTCTTT	CAISLTVMNTEAFF
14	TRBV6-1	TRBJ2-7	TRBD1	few	TGTGCCAGCAACCCGGACAGGGCAGGCTACGAGCAGTACTTC	CASNPDRAGYEQYF
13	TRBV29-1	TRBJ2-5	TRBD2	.	TGCAGCGTTGATTTACTAGCGGGAGAGACCCAGTACTTC	CSVDLLAGETQYF
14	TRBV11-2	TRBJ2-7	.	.	TGTGCCAGCAGCTTAGCGGGAGCGACTGTCGAGCAGTACTTC	CASSLAGATVEQYF
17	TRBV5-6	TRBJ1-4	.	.	TGTGCCAGCAGCTTGCGACAGATCACCAAAACTAATGAAAAACTGTTTTTT	CASSLRQITKTNEKLFF
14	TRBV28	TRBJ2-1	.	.	TGTGCCAGCAGCCCTAGCGATGCCTACAATGAGCAGTTCTTC	CASSPSDAYNEQFF
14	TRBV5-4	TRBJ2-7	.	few	TGTGCCAGCAGCTTGGACAGCTACTCCTACGAGCAGTACTTC	CASSLDSYSYEQYF
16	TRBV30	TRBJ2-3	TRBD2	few	TGTGCCTGGGCCAGCATTAGCGGGAGTGTCCGGGATACGCAGTATTTT	CAWASISGSVRDTQYF
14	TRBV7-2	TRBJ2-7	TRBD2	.	TGTGCCAGCACCCGGGGCGGGGGGGGCCACGAGCAGTACTTC	CASTRGGGGHEQYF
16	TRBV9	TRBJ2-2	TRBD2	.	TGTGCCAGCAGCCCGGGACTAGCGGGAGGAACCGGGGAGCTGTTTTTT	CASSPGLAGGTGELFF
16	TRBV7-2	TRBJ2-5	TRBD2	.	TGTGCCAGCAGCCGCTGGGCCCTAGCGGGGGGCGAGACCCAGTACTTC	CASSRWALAGGETQYF
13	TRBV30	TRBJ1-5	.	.	TGTGCCTGGAGTCTACAGGGATTCCAGCCCCAGCATTTT	CAWSLQGFQPQHF
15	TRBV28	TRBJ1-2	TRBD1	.	TGTGCCAGCAGTCCACGGACAGGGGCAGGGTATGGCTACACCTTC	CASSPRTGAGYGYTF
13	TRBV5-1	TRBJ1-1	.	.	TGCGCCAGCAGGGCCGGGACTTTCACTGAAGCTTTCTTT	CASRAGTFTEAFF
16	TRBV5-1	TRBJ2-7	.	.	TGCGCCAGCAGCTTGGAATCAGCGGGTGGCCCCTACGAGCAGTACTTC	CASSLESAGGPYEQYF
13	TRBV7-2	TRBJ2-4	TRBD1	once	TGTGCCAGCAGCTTGACAGGGATTGACATTCAGTACTTC	CASSLTGIDIQYF
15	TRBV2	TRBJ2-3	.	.	TGTGCCAGCAGTTTAAACGCGGGACCCACAGATACGCAGTATTTT	CASSLNAGPTDTQYF
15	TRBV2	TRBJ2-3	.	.	TGTGCCAGCAGACCGGGACATAGAGACACAGATACGCAGTATTTT	CASRPGHRDTDTQYF
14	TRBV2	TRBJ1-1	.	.	TGTGCCAGCAGTGGAGGGACATGGACCACTGAAGCTTTCTTT	CASSGGTWTTEAFF
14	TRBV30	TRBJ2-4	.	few	TGTGCCTGGGGTGGTTATTCCGTCAAAAACATTCAGTACTTC	CAWGGYSVKNIQYF
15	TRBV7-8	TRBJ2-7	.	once	TGTGCCAGCAGCTTACCCCCAGGTTCCATGAACGAGCAGTACTTC	CASSLPPGSMNEQYF